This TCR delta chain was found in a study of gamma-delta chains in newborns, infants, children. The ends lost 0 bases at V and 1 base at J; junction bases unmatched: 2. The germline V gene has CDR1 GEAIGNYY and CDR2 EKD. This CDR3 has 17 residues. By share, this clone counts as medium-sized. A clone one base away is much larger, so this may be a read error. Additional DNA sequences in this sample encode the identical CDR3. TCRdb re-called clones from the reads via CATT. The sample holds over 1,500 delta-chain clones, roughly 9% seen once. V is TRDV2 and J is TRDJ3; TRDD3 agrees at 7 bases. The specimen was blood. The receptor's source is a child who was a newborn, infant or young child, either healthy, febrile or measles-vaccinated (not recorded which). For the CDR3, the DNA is TGTGCCTGTGACACCAGGGGGGATTCCTGGGACACCCGACAGATGTTTTTC. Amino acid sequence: CACDTRGDSWDTRQMFF.